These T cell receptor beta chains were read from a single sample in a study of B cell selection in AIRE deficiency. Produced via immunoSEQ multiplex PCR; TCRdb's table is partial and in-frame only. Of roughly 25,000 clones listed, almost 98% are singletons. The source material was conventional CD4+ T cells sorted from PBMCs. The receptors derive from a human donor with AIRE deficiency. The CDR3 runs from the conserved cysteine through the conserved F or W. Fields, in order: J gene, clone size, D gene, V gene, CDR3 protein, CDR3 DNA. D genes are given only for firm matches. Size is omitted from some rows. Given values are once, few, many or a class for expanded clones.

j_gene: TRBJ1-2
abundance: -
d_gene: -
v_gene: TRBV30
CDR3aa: CAWSVGQGPYGYTF
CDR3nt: TGTGCCTGGAGTGTAGGGCAGGGACCTTATGGCTACACCTTC

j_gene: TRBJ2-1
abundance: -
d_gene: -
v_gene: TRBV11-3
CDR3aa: CASSPRGLAYEQFF
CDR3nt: TGTGCCAGCAGCCCGAGGGGCCTGGCCTACGAGCAGTTCTTC

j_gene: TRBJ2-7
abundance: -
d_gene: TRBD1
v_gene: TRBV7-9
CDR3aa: CASRRIGQGVDEQYF
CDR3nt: TGTGCCAGCCGAAGGATCGGACAGGGAGTCGACGAGCAGTACTTC

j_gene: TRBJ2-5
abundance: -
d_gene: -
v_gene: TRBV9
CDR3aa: CASSVETSRSETQYF
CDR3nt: TGTGCCAGCAGCGTAGAAACTAGCCGCTCAGAGACCCAGTACTTC

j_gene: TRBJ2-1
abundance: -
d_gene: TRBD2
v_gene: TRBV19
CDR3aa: CASSIDQAAGDNEQFF
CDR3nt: TGTGCCAGTAGTATAGATCAGGCAGCGGGAGACAATGAGCAGTTCTTC

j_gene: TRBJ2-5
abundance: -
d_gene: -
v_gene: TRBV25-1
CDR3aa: CASSESGETQYF
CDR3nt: TGTGCCAGCAGTGAATCGGGCGAGACCCAGTACTTC

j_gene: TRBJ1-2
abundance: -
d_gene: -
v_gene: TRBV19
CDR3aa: CASSVPGTAAVGYTF
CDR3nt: TGTGCCAGTAGTGTCCCCGGGACTGCGGCCGTGGGCTACACCTTC

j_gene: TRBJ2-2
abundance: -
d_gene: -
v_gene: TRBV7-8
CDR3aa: CASSLVRVGDGELFF
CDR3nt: TGTGCCAGCAGCTTAGTTAGGGTCGGCGACGGGGAGCTGTTTTTT

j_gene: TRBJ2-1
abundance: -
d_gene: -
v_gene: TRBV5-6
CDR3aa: CASSSGLSYNEQFF
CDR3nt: TGTGCCAGCAGCTCGGGTCTTTCCTACAATGAGCAGTTCTTC

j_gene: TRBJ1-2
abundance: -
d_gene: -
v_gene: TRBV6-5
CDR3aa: CASSYSNPARYTF
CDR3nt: TGTGCCAGCAGTTACTCGAACCCCGCCCGCTACACCTTC

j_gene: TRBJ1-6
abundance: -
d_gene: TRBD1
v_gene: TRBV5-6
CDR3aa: CASSLGQGYGSPLHF
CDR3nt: TGTGCCAGCAGCTTGGGACAGGGTTATGGTTCACCCCTCCACTTT

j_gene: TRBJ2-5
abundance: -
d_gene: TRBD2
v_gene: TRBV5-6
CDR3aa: CASSLGYQGLAARQETQYF
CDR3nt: TGTGCCAGCAGCTTGGGGTATCAGGGACTAGCGGCCAGACAAGAGACCCAGTACTTC

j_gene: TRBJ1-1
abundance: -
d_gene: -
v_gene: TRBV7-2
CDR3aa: CASSLEGTANTEAFF
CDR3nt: TGTGCCAGCAGCTTAGAAGGGACGGCCAACACTGAAGCTTTCTTT

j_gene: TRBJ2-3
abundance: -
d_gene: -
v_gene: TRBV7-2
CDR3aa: CASSSTGTHTGTQYF
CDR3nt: TGTGCCAGCAGCTCAACCGGGACTCACACGGGTACGCAGTATTTT

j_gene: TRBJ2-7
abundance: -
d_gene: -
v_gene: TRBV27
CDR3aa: CASSLSTARYEQYF
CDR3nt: TGTGCCAGCAGTTTATCAACAGCCCGCTACGAGCAGTACTTC

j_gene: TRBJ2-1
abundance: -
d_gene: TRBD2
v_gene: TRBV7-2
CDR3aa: CASSWRFGSGRNNEQFF
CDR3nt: TGTGCCAGCAGCTGGCGGTTTGGTAGCGGGAGGAACAATGAGCAGTTCTTC

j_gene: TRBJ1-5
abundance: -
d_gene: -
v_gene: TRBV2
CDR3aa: CASSGLGPFGNQPQHF
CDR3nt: TGTGCCAGCTCCGGTTTAGGTCCCTTTGGTAATCAGCCCCAGCATTTT

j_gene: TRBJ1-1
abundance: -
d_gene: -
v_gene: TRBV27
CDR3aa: CASRDRGFTEAFF
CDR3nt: TGTGCCAGCCGAGATAGGGGGTTCACTGAAGCTTTCTTT

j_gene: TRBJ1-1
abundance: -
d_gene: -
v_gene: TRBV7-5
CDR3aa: CVRSLIARRDTEAFF
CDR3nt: TGTGTCAGAAGCTTAATTGCCAGGAGGGACACTGAAGCTTTCTTT

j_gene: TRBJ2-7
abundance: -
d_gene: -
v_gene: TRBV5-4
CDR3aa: CASSPGTNPYEQYF
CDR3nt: TGTGCCAGCAGCCCCGGGACAAACCCCTACGAGCAGTACTTC

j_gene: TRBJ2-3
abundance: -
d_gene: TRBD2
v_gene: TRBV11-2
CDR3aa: CASSPSSGRVSDTQYF
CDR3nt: TGTGCCAGCAGCCCCAGTAGCGGGAGAGTCTCAGATACGCAGTATTTT

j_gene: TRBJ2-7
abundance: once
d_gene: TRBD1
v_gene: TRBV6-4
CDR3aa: CARLPPRQGAYEQYF
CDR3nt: TGTGCCAGGCTCCCACCCCGACAGGGGGCCTACGAGCAGTACTTC

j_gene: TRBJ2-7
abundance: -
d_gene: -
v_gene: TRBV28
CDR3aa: CASSFVRDHYEQYF
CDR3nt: TGTGCCAGCAGTTTTGTGCGGGACCACTACGAGCAGTACTTC

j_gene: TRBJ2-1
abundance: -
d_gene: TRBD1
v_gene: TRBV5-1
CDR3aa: CASSLDSRTGASNEQFF
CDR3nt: TGCGCCAGCAGCTTGGATTCGCGGACAGGGGCAAGCAATGAGCAGTTCTTC

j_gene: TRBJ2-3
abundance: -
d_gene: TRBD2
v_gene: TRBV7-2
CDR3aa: CASSWGGTSSTDTQYF
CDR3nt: TGTGCCAGCAGCTGGGGGGGGACTAGCAGCACAGATACGCAGTATTTT

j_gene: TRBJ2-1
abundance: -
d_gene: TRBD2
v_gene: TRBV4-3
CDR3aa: CASSQRFGRFSSYNEQFF
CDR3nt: TGCGCCAGCAGCCAACGGTTCGGGAGGTTCAGCTCCTACAATGAGCAGTTCTTC

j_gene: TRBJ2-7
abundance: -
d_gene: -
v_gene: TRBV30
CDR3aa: CAWNRAYEQYF
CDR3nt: TGTGCCTGGAACAGGGCCTACGAGCAGTACTTC

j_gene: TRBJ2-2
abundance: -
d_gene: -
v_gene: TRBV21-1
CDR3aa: CASSKENQGLPGELFF
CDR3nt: TGTGCCAGCAGCAAAGAAAACCAGGGATTACCCGGGGAGCTGTTTTTT

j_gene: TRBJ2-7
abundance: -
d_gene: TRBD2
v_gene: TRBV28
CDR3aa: CASSPQLAGGHYEQYF
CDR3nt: TGTGCCAGCAGTCCTCAACTAGCGGGAGGACACTACGAGCAGTACTTC

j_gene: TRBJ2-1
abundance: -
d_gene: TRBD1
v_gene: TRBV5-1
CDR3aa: CASRPDTGDYNEQFF
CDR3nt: TGCGCCAGCAGGCCCGATACAGGGGACTACAATGAGCAGTTCTTC

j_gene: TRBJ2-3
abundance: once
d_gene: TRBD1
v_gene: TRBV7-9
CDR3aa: CASSLAGTGSTDTQYF
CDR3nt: TGTGCCAGCAGCTTAGCCGGGACAGGGTCGACAGATACGCAGTATTTT

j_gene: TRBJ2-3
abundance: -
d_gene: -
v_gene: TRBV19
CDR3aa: CASSRGTDTQYF
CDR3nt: TGTGCCAGTAGTCGGGGCACAGATACGCAGTATTTT

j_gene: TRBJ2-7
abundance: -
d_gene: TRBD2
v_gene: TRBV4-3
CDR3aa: CASSQDGTSDYEQYF
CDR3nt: TGCGCCAGCAGCCAAGACGGGACTAGCGACTACGAGCAGTACTTC

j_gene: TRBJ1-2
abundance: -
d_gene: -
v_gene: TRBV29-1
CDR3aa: CSVEDDYGYTF
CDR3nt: TGCAGCGTTGAAGATGATTATGGCTACACCTTC

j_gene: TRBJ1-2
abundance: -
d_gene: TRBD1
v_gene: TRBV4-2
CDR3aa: CASSQSHIPGQGAQTRLHFDRYTF
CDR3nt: TGTGCCAGCAGCCAATCTCATATACCGGGACAGGGGGCTCAAACCCGGTTGCATTTCGATCGCTACACCTTC

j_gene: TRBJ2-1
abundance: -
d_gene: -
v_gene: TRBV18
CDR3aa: CASSQIDNEQFF
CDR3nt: TGTGCCAGCTCACAAATTGACAATGAGCAGTTCTTC

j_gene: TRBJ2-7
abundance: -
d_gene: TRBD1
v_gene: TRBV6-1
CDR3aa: CASNRDRLSYEQYF
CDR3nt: TGTGCCAGCAACCGGGACAGGCTATCCTACGAGCAGTACTTC

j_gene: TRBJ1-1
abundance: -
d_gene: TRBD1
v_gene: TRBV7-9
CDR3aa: CASSLREGQQNTEAFF
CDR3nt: TGTGCCAGCAGCCTGAGAGAGGGACAGCAGAACACTGAAGCTTTCTTT

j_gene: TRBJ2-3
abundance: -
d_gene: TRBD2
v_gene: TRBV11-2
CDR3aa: CASSQGTSPDTQYF
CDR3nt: TGTGCCAGCAGCCAAGGGACTAGCCCAGATACGCAGTATTTT

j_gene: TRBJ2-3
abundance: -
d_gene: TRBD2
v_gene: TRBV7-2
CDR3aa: CASTLSGSWTDTQYF
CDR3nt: TGTGCCAGCACCCTCAGCGGGAGTTGGACAGATACGCAGTATTTT

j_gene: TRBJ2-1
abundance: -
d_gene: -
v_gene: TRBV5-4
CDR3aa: CASSPGLTSGNEQFF
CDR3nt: TGTGCCAGCAGCCCCGGGCTGACGAGTGGCAATGAGCAGTTCTTC

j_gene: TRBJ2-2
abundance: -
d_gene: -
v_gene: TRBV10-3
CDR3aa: CAISESVKDTGELFF
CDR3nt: TGTGCCATCAGTGAGTCAGTTAAGGATACCGGGGAGCTGTTTTTT

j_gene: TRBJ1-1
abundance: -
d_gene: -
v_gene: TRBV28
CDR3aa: CASTVVRTTEAFF
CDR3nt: TGTGCCAGCACTGTCGTCAGGACCACTGAAGCTTTCTTT

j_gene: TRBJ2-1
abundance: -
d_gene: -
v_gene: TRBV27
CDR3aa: CASSFFRYNEQFF
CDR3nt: TGTGCCAGCAGTTTTTTCCGGTACAATGAGCAGTTCTTC

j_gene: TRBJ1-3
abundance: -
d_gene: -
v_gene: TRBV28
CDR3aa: CASRTTGNSGNTIYF
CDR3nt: TGTGCCAGCAGAACTACAGGGAACTCTGGAAACACCATATATTTT